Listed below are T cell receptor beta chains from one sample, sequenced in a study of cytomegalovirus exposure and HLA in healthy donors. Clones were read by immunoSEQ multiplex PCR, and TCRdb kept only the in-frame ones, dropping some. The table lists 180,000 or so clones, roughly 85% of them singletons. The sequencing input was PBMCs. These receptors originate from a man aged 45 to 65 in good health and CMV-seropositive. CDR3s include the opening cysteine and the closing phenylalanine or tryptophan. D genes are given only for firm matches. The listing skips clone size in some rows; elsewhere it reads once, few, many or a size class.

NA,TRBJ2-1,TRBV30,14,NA,TGTGCCTGGAGTCACGGGGGAAAGGGGAATGAGCAGTTCTTC,CAWSHGGKGNEQFF
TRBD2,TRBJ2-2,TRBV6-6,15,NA,TGTGCCAGCAGGCCTGCTAGCGGGGCGGACGGGGAGCTGTTTTTT,CASRPASGADGELFF
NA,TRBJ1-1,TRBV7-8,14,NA,TGTGCCAGCAGCTTAGTGGGGCAGAGCACTGAAGCTTTCTTT,CASSLVGQSTEAFF
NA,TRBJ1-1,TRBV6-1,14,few,TGTGCCAGCAGTGAACCAGGGATGGGCACTGAAGCTTTCTTT,CASSEPGMGTEAFF
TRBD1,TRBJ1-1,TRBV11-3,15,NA,TGTGCCAGCAGCATTGGACAGGGGGCGAGAACTGAAGCTTTCTTT,CASSIGQGARTEAFF
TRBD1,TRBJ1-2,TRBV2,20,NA,TGTGCCAGCAGTGAGACTCCACTTACAGGGGGCAAGCAAGGGTACTATGGCTACACCTTC,CASSETPLTGGKQGYYGYTF
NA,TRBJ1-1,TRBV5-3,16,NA,TGTGCCAGAAGCCTCAACCGCGACAGACGGAACACTGAAGCTTTCTTT,CARSLNRDRRNTEAFF
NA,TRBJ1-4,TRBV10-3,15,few,TGTGCCATCAGTGAAGGGGTCAGGGGCGGTGAAAAACTGTTTTTT,CAISEGVRGGEKLFF
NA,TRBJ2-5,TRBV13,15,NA,TGTGCCAGCAGCTTAGATGGGGACTCCCAAGAGACCCAGTACTTC,CASSLDGDSQETQYF
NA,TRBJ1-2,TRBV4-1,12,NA,TGCGCCAGCAGCCAAGCGGGAATCGGCTACACCTTC,CASSQAGIGYTF
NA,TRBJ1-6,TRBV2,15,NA,TGTGCCAGCAGTGTTGTGCGCCCATATAATTCACCCCTCCACTTT,CASSVVRPYNSPLHF
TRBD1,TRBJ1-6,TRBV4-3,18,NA,TGCGCCAGCAGCCAAGCACAGGGGTCGTCCTCCTATAATTCACCCCTCCACTTT,CASSQAQGSSSYNSPLHF
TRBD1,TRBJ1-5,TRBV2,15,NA,TGTGCCAGCAGTGGACAGGGGACAGGCAATCAGCCCCAGCATTTT,CASSGQGTGNQPQHF
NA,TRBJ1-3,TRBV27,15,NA,TGTGCCAGCAGTCCAGGCTGGTCCTATGGAAACACCATATATTTT,CASSPGWSYGNTIYF
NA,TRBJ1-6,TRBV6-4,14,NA,TGTGCCAGCAGTGTACAGGGATTTAATTCACCCCTCCACTTT,CASSVQGFNSPLHF
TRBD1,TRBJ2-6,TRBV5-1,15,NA,TGCGCCAGCAGCTTGACCACGACAGGGTCCAACGTCCTGACTTTC,CASSLTTTGSNVLTF
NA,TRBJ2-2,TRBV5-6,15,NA,TGTGCCAGCAGCTGGGGGACATTGGGGAACGGGGAGCTGTTTTTT,CASSWGTLGNGELFF
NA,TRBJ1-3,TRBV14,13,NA,TGTGCCAGCAGCCAAGAAAGCGGAAACACCATATATTTT,CASSQESGNTIYF
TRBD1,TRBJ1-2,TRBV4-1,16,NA,TGCGCCAGCAGCCAAGGGACAGGGGTGGACCTTTTTGGCTACACCTTC,CASSQGTGVDLFGYTF
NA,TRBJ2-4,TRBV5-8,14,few,TGTGCCAGCAGCTCCGGAGTAGCCAAAAACATTCAGTACTTC,CASSSGVAKNIQYF
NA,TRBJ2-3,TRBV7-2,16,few,TGTGCCAGCAGTTCTCAACGGGGAGGTCGCACAGATACGCAGTATTTT,CASSSQRGGRTDTQYF
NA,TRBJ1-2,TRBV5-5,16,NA,TGTGCCAGCAGCTTGGCAGGGACAAGGTACACCTATGGCTACACCTTC,CASSLAGTRYTYGYTF
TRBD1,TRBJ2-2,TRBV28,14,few,TGTGCCAGCAGAGAACAGGGGAGCACCGGGGAGCTGTTTTTT,CASREQGSTGELFF
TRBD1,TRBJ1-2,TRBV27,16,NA,TGTGCCAGCAGTTCGATCGCGGGACAGGCAGAATATGGCTACACCTTC,CASSSIAGQAEYGYTF
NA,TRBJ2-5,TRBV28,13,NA,TGTGCCAGCAGTGTTACAGGTCCTGGGGCCCAGTACTTC,CASSVTGPGAQYF
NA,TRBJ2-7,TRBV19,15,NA,TGTGCCAGTAGTATAGGTCCCAGCGGTTCCTACGAGCAGTACTTC,CASSIGPSGSYEQYF
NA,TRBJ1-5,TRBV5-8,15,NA,TGTGCCAGCAGCTCGGCTTGGGGGGAAAATCAGCCCCAGCATTTT,CASSSAWGENQPQHF
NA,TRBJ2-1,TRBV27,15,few,TGTGCCAGCAGTTTGGGGTCAGGGGCTAGGAATGAGCAGTTCTTC,CASSLGSGARNEQFF
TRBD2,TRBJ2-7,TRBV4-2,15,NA,TGTGCCAGCAGCCAAGAACAGCGGGGGACCTACGAGCAGTACTTC,CASSQEQRGTYEQYF
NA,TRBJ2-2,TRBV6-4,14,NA,TGTGCCAGCAGTGCTGCGCTGGACACCGGGGAGCTGTTTTTT,CASSAALDTGELFF
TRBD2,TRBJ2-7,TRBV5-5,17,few,TGTGCCAGCAGCTTTGGCGGGACTAGCGGGGGCTGGGACGAGCAGTACTTC,CASSFGGTSGGWDEQYF
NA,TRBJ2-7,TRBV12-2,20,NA,TGTGCAAGTCGCTTAGAGGGAGGAAGAAGGGCCAGTTTCTTCTCCTACGAGCAGTACTTC,CASRLEGGRRASFFSYEQYF
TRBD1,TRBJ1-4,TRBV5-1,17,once,TGCGCCAGCAGCTTATCGAGACAGGGAGCAAATAATGAAAAACTGTTTTTT,CASSLSRQGANNEKLFF
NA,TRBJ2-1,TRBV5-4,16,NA,TGTGCCAGCAGCTTGGGGGCGATCAGCTCCTACAATGAGCAGTTCTTC,CASSLGAISSYNEQFF
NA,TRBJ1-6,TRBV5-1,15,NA,TGCGCCAGCAGCTTGGGAAATGCCGCGGATTCACCCCTCCACTTT,CASSLGNAADSPLHF
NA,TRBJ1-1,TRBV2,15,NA,TGTGCCAGCGCCAAGGGGCAGACGATGAACACTGAAGCTTTCTTT,CASAKGQTMNTEAFF
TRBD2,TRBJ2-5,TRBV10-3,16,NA,TGTGCCATCAGTGAGGCCCTCTCCGCGGGGGGTGAGGCCCAGTACTTC,CAISEALSAGGEAQYF
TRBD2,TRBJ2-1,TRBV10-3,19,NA,TGTGCCATCAGTGAACGGCCGGCCCTGACTAGCTCGCCCTACAATGAGCAGTTCTTC,CAISERPALTSSPYNEQFF
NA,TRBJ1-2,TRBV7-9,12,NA,TGTGCCAGCAGCCCCAACAGCTATGGCTACACCTTC,CASSPNSYGYTF
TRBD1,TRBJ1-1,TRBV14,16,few,TGTGCCAGCAGCCAGTGGGGACAGGGACGGAACACTGAAGCTTTCTTT,CASSQWGQGRNTEAFF
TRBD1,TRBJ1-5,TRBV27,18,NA,TGTGCCAGCAGTTTAACGGGACAGCCCAAATATAGCAATCAGCCCCAGCATTTT,CASSLTGQPKYSNQPQHF
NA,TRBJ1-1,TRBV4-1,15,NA,TGCGCCAGCAGCCCCCATCAGCAGGGGAACACTGAAGCTTTCTTT,CASSPHQQGNTEAFF
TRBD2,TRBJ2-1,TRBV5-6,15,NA,TGTGCCAGCAGCGAGGCTAGCGGGGGGGCCAATGAGCAGTTCTTC,CASSEASGGANEQFF
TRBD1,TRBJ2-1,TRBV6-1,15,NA,TGTGCCAGCAGCGAACAGGGGCCGGCTCTGAATGAGCAGTTCTTC,CASSEQGPALNEQFF
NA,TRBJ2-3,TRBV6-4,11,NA,TGTGCCAGCAGTGACTTTAGAAACTGGTATTTT,CASSDFRNWYF
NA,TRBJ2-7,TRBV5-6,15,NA,TGTGCCAGCAGCCGCAGCCCCGGGAGCTCCTACGAGCAGTACTTC,CASSRSPGSSYEQYF
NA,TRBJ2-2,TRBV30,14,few,TGTGCCTGGACCGCAGGGTCGAACACCGGGGAGCTGTTTTTT,CAWTAGSNTGELFF
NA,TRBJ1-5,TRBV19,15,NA,TGTGCCAGTACAAGACAGGCGACTAGCAATCAGCCCCAGCATTTT,CASTRQATSNQPQHF
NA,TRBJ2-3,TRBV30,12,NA,TGTGCCTGGAGTGGGGACTTCCTAACGCAGTATTTT,CAWSGDFLTQYF
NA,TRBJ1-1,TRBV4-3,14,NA,TGCGCCAGCAGCCAAGGGCAGGGTTCAACTGAAGCTTTCTTT,CASSQGQGSTEAFF
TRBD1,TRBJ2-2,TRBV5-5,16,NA,TGTGCCAGCAGCCTAAGACAGGGGATAGGCACCGGGGAGCTGTTTTTT,CASSLRQGIGTGELFF
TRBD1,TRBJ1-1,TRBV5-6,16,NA,TGTGCCAGCAGCTTACTAACAGGGGGCCCATGGACTGAAGCTTTCTTT,CASSLLTGGPWTEAFF
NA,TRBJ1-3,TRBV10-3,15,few,TGTGCCATCAGTGACGTCGTAGACTCTGGAAACACCATATATTTT,CAISDVVDSGNTIYF
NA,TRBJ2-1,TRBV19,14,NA,TGTGCCAGTAGTACCTCTTGGGGGGGCAGTGAGCAGTTCTTC,CASSTSWGGSEQFF
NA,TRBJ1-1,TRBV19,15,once,TGTGCCAGTAGTCAGTCGGCCAGGGGAAACGCTGAAGCTTTCTTT,CASSQSARGNAEAFF